The rows below give T cell receptor beta chains drawn from one sample of a study of CD4 T cells in relation to SARS-CoV-2 and coronaviruses. Libraries were prepared by immunoSEQ multiplex PCR; TCRdb keeps only in-frame clonotypes and omits some of them. The sample shows tens of thousands of clones, around 75% of them seen only once. Their specific antigens are unknown. Sequenced input: CD4+ T cells from PBMCs, cultured in vitro. Receptor source: a human donor in good health. CDR3s leave out the opening cysteine and the closing phenylalanine or tryptophan.

v_gene	j_gene	CDR3aa
TRBV7-2	TRBJ2-5	ASGPRLAGGETQY
TRBV9	TRBJ2-1	ASSPRTQGGNEQF
TRBV6-5	TRBJ1-2	ASSPSRSNYGYT
TRBV28	TRBJ1-5	ASSIPTGYQPQH
TRBV19	TRBJ2-5	ASSIGSSGRYQETQY
TRBV5-1	TRBJ2-5	ASSSAGGQETQY
TRBV5-1	TRBJ2-7	ASSLSSGGRNEQY
TRBV23-1	TRBJ2-3	ASRQTGGDPPDTQY
TRBV4-3	TRBJ2-7	ASSLRGQGAYEQY
TRBV18	TRBJ2-7	ASSGGVGAEQY
TRBV7-2	TRBJ2-3	ASSLGGRGTDTQY
TRBV30	TRBJ2-3	AGRDRGSDTQY
TRBV6-6	TRBJ1-1	ASNPGTDFEAF
TRBV2	TRBJ1-4	ASRGWFVNEKLF
TRBV19	TRBJ2-6	ASNSGRSGANVLT